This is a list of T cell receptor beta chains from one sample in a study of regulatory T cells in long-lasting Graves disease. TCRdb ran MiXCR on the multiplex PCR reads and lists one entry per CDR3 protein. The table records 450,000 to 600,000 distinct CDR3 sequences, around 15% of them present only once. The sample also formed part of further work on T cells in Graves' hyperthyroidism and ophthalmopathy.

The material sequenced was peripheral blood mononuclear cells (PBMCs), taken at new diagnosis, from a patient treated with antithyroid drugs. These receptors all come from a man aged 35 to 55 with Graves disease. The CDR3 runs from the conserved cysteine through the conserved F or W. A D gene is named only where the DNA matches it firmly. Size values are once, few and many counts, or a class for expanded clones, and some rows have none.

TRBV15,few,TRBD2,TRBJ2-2,CATSESGLAGDGELFF,TGTGCCACCAGCGAGAGCGGGCTAGCGGGAGACGGGGAGCTGTTTTTT
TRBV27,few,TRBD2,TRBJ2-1,CASSVELSGRLYNEQFF,TGTGCCAGCAGTGTAGAATTAAGCGGGAGGCTCTACAATGAGCAGTTCTTC
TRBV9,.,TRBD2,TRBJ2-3,CASTQREGHTDTQYF,TGTGCCAGCACCCAGCGGGAGGGCCACACAGATACGCAGTATTTT
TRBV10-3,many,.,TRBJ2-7,CASQGQSYEQYF,TGTGCCAGCCAGGGACAATCCTACGAGCAGTACTTC
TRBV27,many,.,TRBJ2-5,CASSLKYTETQYF,TGTGCCAGCAGTTTAAAATATACGGAGACCCAGTACTTC
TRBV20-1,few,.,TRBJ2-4,CSAKKTGGKNIQYF,TGCAGTGCAAAGAAAACAGGCGGCAAAAACATTCAGTACTTC
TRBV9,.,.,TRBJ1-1,CASSVGFRVTEAFF,TGTGCCAGCAGCGTAGGGTTCAGGGTTACTGAAGCTTTCTTT
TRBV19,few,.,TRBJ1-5,CASSIFRGRSNQPQHF,TGTGCCAGTAGTATATTCCGGGGTCGGAGCAATCAGCCCCAGCATTTT
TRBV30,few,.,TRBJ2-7,CAWQGGGAIGFSYEQYF,TGTGCCTGGCAAGGGGGAGGGGCGATCGGTTTCTCCTACGAGCAGTACTTC
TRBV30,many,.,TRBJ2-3,CASRLRGPWDTQYF,TGTGCCTCCCGTTTGAGGGGACCGTGGGATACGCAGTATTTT
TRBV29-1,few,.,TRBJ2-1,CSVPGTHNEQFF,TGCAGCGTCCCCGGGACCCACAATGAGCAGTTCTTC
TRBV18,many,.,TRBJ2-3,CASSPRDFLYF,TGTGCCAGCTCACCGCGGGACTTTCTGTATTTT
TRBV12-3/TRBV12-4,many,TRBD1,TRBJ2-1,CASSRQGPRYNNEQFF,TGTGCCAGCAGTAGACAGGGGCCCCGGTACAACAATGAGCAGTTCTTC
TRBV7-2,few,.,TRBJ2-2,CASSVRQAGELFF,TGTGCCAGCAGCGTTAGACAGGCCGGGGAGCTGTTTTTT
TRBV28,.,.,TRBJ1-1,CASSSGPAEAFF,TGTGCCAGCAGCTCGGGCCCAGCTGAAGCTTTCTTT
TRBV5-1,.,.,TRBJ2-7,CASSRLGADEQYF,TGCGCCAGCAGCCGACTCGGGGCTGACGAGCAGTACTTC
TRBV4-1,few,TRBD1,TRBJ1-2,CASSLNTGGDYGYTF,TGCGCCAGCAGCCTTAATACAGGGGGCGACTATGGCTACACCTTC
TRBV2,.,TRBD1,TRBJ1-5,CASKEGAIQPQHF,TGTGCCAGCAAGGAGGGGGCGATTCAGCCCCAGCATTTT
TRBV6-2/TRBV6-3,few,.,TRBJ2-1,CASSSGTARYNEQFF,TGTGCCAGCAGTTCGGGAACGGCCAGGTACAATGAGCAGTTCTTC
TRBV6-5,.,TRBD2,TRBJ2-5,CASSYGLAVGQETQYF,TGTGCCAGCAGTTACGGGCTAGCGGTAGGCCAAGAGACCCAGTACTTC
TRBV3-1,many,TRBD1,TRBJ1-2,CASSQTGTELTPDGGYTF,TGTGCCAGCAGCCAAACCGGGACAGAACTAACCCCTGACGGGGGCTACACCTTC
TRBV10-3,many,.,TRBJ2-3,CAISEPGRRDTQYF,TGTGCCATCAGTGAGCCGGGACGGAGGGATACGCAGTATTTT
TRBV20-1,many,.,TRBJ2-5,CSTKGVGPGTQYF,TGCAGTACCAAAGGGGTAGGGCCCGGGACCCAGTACTTC
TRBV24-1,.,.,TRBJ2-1,CATSDLRGQQFF,TGTGCCACCAGTGATTTGAGGGGACAGCAGTTCTTC
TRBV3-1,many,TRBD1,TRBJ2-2,CASSSRDRGRRELFF,TGTGCCAGCAGCTCCCGGGACAGGGGGCGCCGGGAGCTGTTTTTT
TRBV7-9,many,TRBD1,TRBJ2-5,CASSANRGWSETQYF,TGTGCCAGCAGCGCCAACAGGGGATGGTCAGAGACCCAGTACTTC